What follows is one TCR beta chain and its context. The data are from a study of patients and donors after allogeneic stem cell transplantation. The CDR3 has 14 amino acids. The trim removed 4 bases at V and 5 bases at J, leaving 2 bases unmatched. Germline V lookup: CDR1 MNHEY, CDR2 SMNVEV (reference sequence). TCRdb used MiXCR to reprocess the RT-PCR reads, holding one entry per CDR3 protein. The sample records under 30,000 distinct CDR3 sequences, 6.5% to 10% being singletons. Source material: blood, either unsorted or a sorted T cell fraction (not recorded which). The chain carries TRBV27 and TRBJ2-5; 12 bases are shared with TRBD2. This TCR derives from a human donor who was either an allogeneic HSCT recipient or a stem cell or donor lymphocyte infusion donor (not recorded which). It is not recorded whose cells these are; they may come from a transplant donor. For the CDR3, the DNA is TGTGCCAGCAGTTCCCTAGCGGGAGGGGAGACCCAGTACTTC. Translation gives CASSSLAGGETQYF.